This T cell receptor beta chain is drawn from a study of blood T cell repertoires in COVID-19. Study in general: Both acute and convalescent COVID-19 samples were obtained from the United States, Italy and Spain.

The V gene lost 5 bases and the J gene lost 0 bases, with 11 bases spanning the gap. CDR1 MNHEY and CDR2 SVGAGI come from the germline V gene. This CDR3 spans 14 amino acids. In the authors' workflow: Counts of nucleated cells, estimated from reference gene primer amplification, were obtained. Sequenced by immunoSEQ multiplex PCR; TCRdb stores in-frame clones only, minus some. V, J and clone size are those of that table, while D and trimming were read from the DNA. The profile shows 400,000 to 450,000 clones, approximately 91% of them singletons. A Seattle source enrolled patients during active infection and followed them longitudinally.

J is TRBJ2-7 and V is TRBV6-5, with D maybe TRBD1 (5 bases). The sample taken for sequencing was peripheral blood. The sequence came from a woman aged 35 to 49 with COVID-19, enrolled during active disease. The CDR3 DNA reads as TGTGCCAGCAGTCGAAACAGGAACTCCTACGAGCAGTACTTC. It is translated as CASSRNRNSYEQYF.